These T cell receptor beta chains were read from a single sample in a study of T cell repertoires in cytomegalovirus infection. TCRdb re-analysed the reads in MiXCR, keeping a single row per CDR3 protein. The sample carries 600,000 to 800,000 distinct CDR3 sequences, more than 20% recorded once. Sample: CD8+ T cells from PBMCs. The receptors come from a human donor in good health (CMV status not recorded). Some clones in this sample may be carry-over from other donors' samples. Each CDR3 is given with its conserved first and last residue. Each record gives: CDR3 length, V gene, J gene, D gene, clone size, CDR3 DNA, CDR3 protein. D genes are given only for firm matches. Size values are once, few and many counts, or a class for expanded clones, and some rows have none.

len: 15; v_gene: TRBV4-2; j_gene: TRBJ2-3; d_gene: NA; abundance: NA; CDR3nt: TGTGCCAGCAGCCCGACAGGTTCCCCCACAGATACGCAGTATTTT; CDR3aa: CASSPTGSPTDTQYF
len: 11; v_gene: TRBV29-1; j_gene: TRBJ1-2; d_gene: NA; abundance: NA; CDR3nt: TGCAGCGTCGATTTAGAGGATGGCTACACCTTC; CDR3aa: CSVDLEDGYTF
len: 13; v_gene: TRBV27; j_gene: TRBJ2-1; d_gene: NA; abundance: NA; CDR3nt: TGTGCCAGCAGCCTGGACCCTCTTGAGGAGCAGTTCTTC; CDR3aa: CASSLDPLEEQFF
len: 17; v_gene: TRBV4-3; j_gene: TRBJ1-2; d_gene: NA; abundance: few; CDR3nt: TGCGCCAGCAGCCAAGAACATTACGAGGTTGGGGTCTATGGCTACACCTTC; CDR3aa: CASSQEHYEVGVYGYTF
len: 15; v_gene: TRBV29-1; j_gene: TRBJ2-2; d_gene: TRBD2; abundance: few; CDR3nt: TGCAGCGTTGAAGAACTAGCGGATACCACCGGGGAGCTGTTTTTT; CDR3aa: CSVEELADTTGELFF
len: 14; v_gene: TRBV28; j_gene: TRBJ2-7; d_gene: NA; abundance: few; CDR3nt: TGTGCCAGCAGTCCCCACAGGGCGCCCTACGAGCAGTACTTC; CDR3aa: CASSPHRAPYEQYF
len: 16; v_gene: TRBV7-9; j_gene: TRBJ2-7; d_gene: NA; abundance: many; CDR3nt: TGTGCCAGCAGCCAAGACCGAGGAGGGGATTCTTACGAGCAGTACTTC; CDR3aa: CASSQDRGGDSYEQYF
len: 16; v_gene: TRBV7-9; j_gene: TRBJ2-7; d_gene: TRBD1; abundance: many; CDR3nt: TGTGCCAGCAGCCAAATGGACAGGGGGCATACCTACGAGCAGTACTTC; CDR3aa: CASSQMDRGHTYEQYF
len: 16; v_gene: TRBV7-9; j_gene: TRBJ2-5; d_gene: TRBD2; abundance: few; CDR3nt: TGTGCCAGCAGCTTATCCAGCGGGGGGCCCGGGGAGACCCAGTACTTC; CDR3aa: CASSLSSGGPGETQYF
len: 16; v_gene: TRBV29-1; j_gene: TRBJ2-6; d_gene: NA; abundance: few; CDR3nt: TGCAGCGTTGATGGCAGGGGCCCCTCTGGGGCCAACGTCCTGACTTTC; CDR3aa: CSVDGRGPSGANVLTF
len: 15; v_gene: TRBV6-5; j_gene: TRBJ2-1; d_gene: TRBD2; abundance: NA; CDR3nt: TGTGCCACGCAACCCGGCGGGGGGACACTGGATGAGCAGTTCTTC; CDR3aa: CATQPGGGTLDEQFF
len: 13; v_gene: TRBV27; j_gene: TRBJ2-5; d_gene: NA; abundance: many; CDR3nt: TGTGCCAGCAGTTTACAGAACCAAGAGACCCAGTACTTC; CDR3aa: CASSLQNQETQYF
len: 12; v_gene: TRBV14; j_gene: TRBJ2-3; d_gene: NA; abundance: many; CDR3nt: TGTGCCAGCAGCCTTTCTAGACAGACGCAGTATTTT; CDR3aa: CASSLSRQTQYF
len: 16; v_gene: TRBV2; j_gene: TRBJ1-2; d_gene: NA; abundance: NA; CDR3nt: TGTGCCAGCAGCCGAGAGCCCGGGATCGTTATCTATGGCTACACCTTC; CDR3aa: CASSREPGIVIYGYTF
len: 15; v_gene: TRBV11-2; j_gene: TRBJ1-4; d_gene: NA; abundance: few; CDR3nt: TGTGCCAGCAGCCAAATCGGGACCCTGAGTGAAAAACTGTTTTTT; CDR3aa: CASSQIGTLSEKLFF
len: 17; v_gene: TRBV6-5; j_gene: TRBJ1-3; d_gene: TRBD1; abundance: NA; CDR3nt: TGTGCCAGCATTCCGGGACAGGGTCAACTCCCTGGAAACACCATATATTTT; CDR3aa: CASIPGQGQLPGNTIYF
len: 16; v_gene: TRBV7-6; j_gene: TRBJ2-3; d_gene: TRBD2; abundance: many; CDR3nt: TGTGCCAGCAGCTTAACTAGCGGGGGCCCGTTGTATACGCAGTATTTT; CDR3aa: CASSLTSGGPLYTQYF
len: 16; v_gene: TRBV27; j_gene: TRBJ2-1; d_gene: TRBD1; abundance: many; CDR3nt: TGTGCCAGCAGCCCGAGGACAGGGTATCGAGTAGATGAGCAGTTCTTC; CDR3aa: CASSPRTGYRVDEQFF
len: 15; v_gene: TRBV6-5; j_gene: TRBJ2-5; d_gene: NA; abundance: NA; CDR3nt: TGTGCCAGCAAGAAGGAGGGGGCGTACCAAGAGACCCAGTACTTC; CDR3aa: CASKKEGAYQETQYF
len: 16; v_gene: TRBV7-9; j_gene: TRBJ2-1; d_gene: TRBD1; abundance: few; CDR3nt: TGTGCCAGCAGCTCCCTGCGGCAGGGGGCCTACAATGAGCAGTTCTTC; CDR3aa: CASSSLRQGAYNEQFF
len: 10; v_gene: TRBV2; j_gene: TRBJ1-1; d_gene: NA; abundance: few; CDR3nt: TGTGCCAGCCCACCCCCTGAAGCTTTCTTT; CDR3aa: CASPPPEAFF
len: 15; v_gene: TRBV6-6; j_gene: TRBJ2-7; d_gene: TRBD1; abundance: NA; CDR3nt: TGTGCCAGCAGTTACGGACAGGGTTTCGCCGACGAGCAGTACTTC; CDR3aa: CASSYGQGFADEQYF
len: 14; v_gene: TRBV28; j_gene: TRBJ2-1; d_gene: NA; abundance: NA; CDR3nt: TGTGCCAGCAGGATACAGGGTTCTCGCAATGAGCAGTTCTTC; CDR3aa: CASRIQGSRNEQFF
len: 16; v_gene: TRBV28; j_gene: TRBJ2-1; d_gene: TRBD1; abundance: NA; CDR3nt: TGTGCCAGCAGCTGGGACAGGGAAGAATCCTACAATGAGCAGTTCTTC; CDR3aa: CASSWDREESYNEQFF
len: 20; v_gene: TRBV12-3/TRBV12-4; j_gene: TRBJ2-2; d_gene: NA; abundance: NA; CDR3nt: TGTGCCAGCAGTTTCTTCATTAATTCGCCGAAAAGAGTGGACACCGGGGAGCTGTTTTTT; CDR3aa: CASSFFINSPKRVDTGELFF
len: 18; v_gene: TRBV6-2/TRBV6-3; j_gene: TRBJ2-6; d_gene: NA; abundance: NA; CDR3nt: TGTGCCAGCAGTTACTATGGGGGGGGCCTCTCTGGGGCCAACGTCCTGACTTTC; CDR3aa: CASSYYGGGLSGANVLTF
len: 15; v_gene: TRBV11-2; j_gene: TRBJ1-1; d_gene: NA; abundance: NA; CDR3nt: TGTGTCAGCAGCTTAGGATTCGGGACTTTTATTGAAGCTTTCTTT; CDR3aa: CVSSLGFGTFIEAFF
len: 18; v_gene: TRBV5-5; j_gene: TRBJ2-2; d_gene: NA; abundance: few; CDR3nt: TGTGCCAGCAGCCCATTCGACAGGCTAAGGGTTGGCACCGGGGAGCTGTTTTTT; CDR3aa: CASSPFDRLRVGTGELFF
len: 14; v_gene: TRBV6-2/TRBV6-3; j_gene: TRBJ2-1; d_gene: NA; abundance: many; CDR3nt: TGTGCCAGCATGGCGGACAGCTCCTACAATGAGCAGTTCTTC; CDR3aa: CASMADSSYNEQFF
len: 14; v_gene: TRBV29-1; j_gene: TRBJ2-7; d_gene: TRBD1; abundance: once; CDR3nt: TGCAGCGTCGCGGGCTGGGACAGAGCTTACGAGCAGTACTTC; CDR3aa: CSVAGWDRAYEQYF
len: 15; v_gene: TRBV7-9; j_gene: TRBJ1-1; d_gene: NA; abundance: few; CDR3nt: TGTGCCAGCAGCTTAGAAAGTAGTATGAACACTGAAGCTTTCTTT; CDR3aa: CASSLESSMNTEAFF
len: 15; v_gene: TRBV5-5; j_gene: TRBJ2-3; d_gene: NA; abundance: NA; CDR3nt: TGTGCCAGCAGCTTCGTCCCCACCAGCACAGATACGCAGTATTTT; CDR3aa: CASSFVPTSTDTQYF
len: 17; v_gene: TRBV27; j_gene: TRBJ2-3; d_gene: TRBD2; abundance: few; CDR3nt: TGTGCCAGCACGGATAGCGGGGGTGAGACAGGCACAGATACGCAGTATTTT; CDR3aa: CASTDSGGETGTDTQYF
len: 18; v_gene: TRBV12-3/TRBV12-4; j_gene: TRBJ2-3; d_gene: NA; abundance: NA; CDR3nt: TGTGCCAGGAGTTTAGCCTTTTCCCCGCAGGCCAGTACAGATACGCAGTATTTT; CDR3aa: CARSLAFSPQASTDTQYF
len: 17; v_gene: TRBV13; j_gene: TRBJ2-3; d_gene: NA; abundance: NA; CDR3nt: TGTGCCAGCAGCAAGGGCCGCGCTACTGCCTTTTGGGATACGCAGTATTTT; CDR3aa: CASSKGRATAFWDTQYF
len: 18; v_gene: TRBV29-1; j_gene: TRBJ1-2; d_gene: TRBD1; abundance: NA; CDR3nt: TGCAGCGTTGAATCCCAAGCCGGGACAGTCCAGTCCGGGGAGGGCTACACCTTC; CDR3aa: CSVESQAGTVQSGEGYTF
len: 15; v_gene: TRBV28; j_gene: TRBJ2-1; d_gene: NA; abundance: NA; CDR3nt: TGTGCCAGCAGGGGGGCGGGGAGCTCCTACAATGAGCAGTTCTTC; CDR3aa: CASRGAGSSYNEQFF
len: 13; v_gene: TRBV7-3; j_gene: TRBJ2-5; d_gene: NA; abundance: few; CDR3nt: TGTGCCAGCAGCTTAACCAGGGAGGAGACCCAGTACTTC; CDR3aa: CASSLTREETQYF
len: 21; v_gene: TRBV11-2; j_gene: TRBJ2-2; d_gene: NA; abundance: NA; CDR3nt: TGTGCCAGCAGCTTAGACTCACTTGGACAGTCCCCACACTCTAACACCGGGGAGCTGTTTTTT; CDR3aa: CASSLDSLGQSPHSNTGELFF
len: 15; v_gene: TRBV7-7; j_gene: TRBJ2-1; d_gene: NA; abundance: many; CDR3nt: TGTGCTAGCAGCTTAGGACACCACCCTTACAATGAGCAGTTCTTC; CDR3aa: CASSLGHHPYNEQFF